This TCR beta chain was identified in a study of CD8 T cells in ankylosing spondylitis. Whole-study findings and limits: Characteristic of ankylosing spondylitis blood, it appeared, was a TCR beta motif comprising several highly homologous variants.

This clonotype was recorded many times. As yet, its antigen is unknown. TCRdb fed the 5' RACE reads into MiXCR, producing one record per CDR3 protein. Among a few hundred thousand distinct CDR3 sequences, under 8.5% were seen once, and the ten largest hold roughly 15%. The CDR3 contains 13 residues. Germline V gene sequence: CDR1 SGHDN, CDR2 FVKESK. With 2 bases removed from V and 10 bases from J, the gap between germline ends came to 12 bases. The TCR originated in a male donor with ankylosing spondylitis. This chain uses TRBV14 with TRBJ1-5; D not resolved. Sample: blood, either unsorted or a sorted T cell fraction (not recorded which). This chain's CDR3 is CASSQTAESPQHF. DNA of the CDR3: TGTGCCAGCAGCCAAACAGCGGAGTCTCCCCAGCATTTT.